This note documents a single T cell receptor (beta chain) sequence. This sample is part of a study of blood T cell repertoires in COVID-19. Study-level information: Both acute and convalescent COVID-19 samples were obtained from the United States, Italy and Spain. The analysed material was cDNA or gDNA that came from T cells, B-cell-depleted T cells, or PBMCs.

In the original processing: Nucleated cell number was recorded as an estimate derived from reference gene primer amplification. Sequenced by immunoSEQ multiplex PCR; TCRdb stores in-frame clones only, minus some. V, J and clone size reflect that table, while D and trimming were determined from the DNA. Of a few hundred thousand clones listed, roughly 80% are singletons. Per the germline V gene, CDR1 is WSHSY and CDR2 is SAAADI. Trimming cost V 7 bases and J 5 bases; bases outside gene matches: 9. The length of the CDR3 is 15 residues. V is TRBV10-2 and J is TRBJ2-2; 8 bases are shared with TRBD2. Sequenced sample: peripheral blood. This clonotype originated in a man between 60 and 75 years old who had recovered from COVID-19. In DNA, the CDR3 is TGCGCCAGCATCCCCTTGCGGGGGGTTACCGGGGAGCTGTTTTTT. It yields the protein CASIPLRGVTGELFF.